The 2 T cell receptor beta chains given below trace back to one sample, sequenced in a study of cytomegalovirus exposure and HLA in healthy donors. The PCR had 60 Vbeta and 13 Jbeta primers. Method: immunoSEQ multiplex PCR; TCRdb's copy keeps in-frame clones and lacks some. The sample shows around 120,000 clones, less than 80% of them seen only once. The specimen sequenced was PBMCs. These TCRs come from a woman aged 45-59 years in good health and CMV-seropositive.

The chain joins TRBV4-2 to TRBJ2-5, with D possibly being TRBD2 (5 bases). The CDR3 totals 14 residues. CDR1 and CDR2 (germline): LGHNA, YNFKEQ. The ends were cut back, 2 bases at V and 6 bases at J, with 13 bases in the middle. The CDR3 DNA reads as TGTGCCAGCAGCCAATATTCCGGGGTCCAGACCCAGTACTTC. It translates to CASSQYSGVQTQYF.

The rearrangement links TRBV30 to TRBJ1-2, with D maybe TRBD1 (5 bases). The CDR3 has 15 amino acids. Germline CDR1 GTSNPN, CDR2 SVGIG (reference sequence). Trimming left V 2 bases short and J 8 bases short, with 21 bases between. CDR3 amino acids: CAWSLSGTRSWGYTF. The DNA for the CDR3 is TGTGCCTGGAGTCTCTCCGGGACTAGGAGTTGGGGCTACACCTTC.